This note documents a single T cell receptor (beta chain) sequence. This sample is drawn from a study of blood T cell repertoires in COVID-19. The wider study: The United States, Italy and Spain supplied acute and convalescent COVID-19 samples.

Original analysis: Estimation of nucleated cell counts was performed using reference gene primer amplification. Sequencing used immunoSEQ multiplex PCR; TCRdb keeps in-frame clones, though not all of them. V and J calls and clone size come straight from that table; D and trimming were deduced from the DNA. The sample contains about 210,000 clones, 84% of which appear only once. The sample taken for sequencing was peripheral blood. The TCR comes from a woman between 50 and 59 years old with active or convalescent COVID-19.

CDR3 nucleotide sequence: TGTGCCAGCAGTTTGCCCAGCGGGGGCGCAGAGACCCAGTACTTC. This encodes CASSLPSGGAETQYF. This chain joins TRBV28 and TRBJ2-5, with 8 positions matching TRBD2. The CDR3 is made up of 15 amino acids. Per germline, CDR1 MDHEN and CDR2 SYDVKM. After removal of 3 bases from V and 4 bases from J, the junction contained 7 bases not matched to a gene.